This is a list of T cell receptor beta chains from one sample in a study of siplizumab effects on memory and regulatory T cells. Data came from immunoSEQ multiplex PCR; TCRdb stores just in-frame clones and leaves some out. This table has about 97,000 clones, around nine tenths appearing once. Material: non-Treg CD4+ T cells sorted from blood. Receptors were obtained from a human donor in good health. CDR3s include the opening cysteine and the closing phenylalanine or tryptophan. Each record gives: J gene, V gene, CDR3 protein.

J: TRBJ1-1; V: TRBV15; CDR3: CATSRLRGTNTEAFF
J: TRBJ1-5; V: TRBV6-6; CDR3: CASSYDRAQPQHF
J: TRBJ1-4; V: TRBV28; CDR3: CASGGRPSGDGEKLFF
J: TRBJ2-7; V: TRBV19; CDR3: CASSIGAGGYEQYF
J: TRBJ1-5; V: TRBV4-1; CDR3: CASSRRPGDSGNQPQHF
J: TRBJ2-7; V: TRBV19; CDR3: CASRSSAGGPHEQYF
J: TRBJ1-5; V: TRBV6-5; CDR3: CASSTSQGNQPQHF
J: TRBJ1-2; V: TRBV27; CDR3: CASKGYRTEIYGYTF
J: TRBJ1-1; V: TRBV7-2; CDR3: CASSLDTHTEAFF
J: TRBJ2-1; V: TRBV2; CDR3: CASQSTSGSYNEQFF
J: TRBJ2-5; V: TRBV19; CDR3: CASSQNSGYQETQYF
J: TRBJ2-2; V: TRBV29-1; CDR3: CSVEVTTGGELFF
J: TRBJ2-5; V: TRBV5-1; CDR3: CASSIGTSEETQYF
J: TRBJ1-3; V: TRBV7-2; CDR3: CASSRDRGSGNTIYF
J: TRBJ2-3; V: TRBV7-9; CDR3: CASSSGRSDTQYF
J: TRBJ2-3; V: TRBV27; CDR3: CASWSGQGIDTQYF
J: TRBJ2-2; V: TRBV15; CDR3: CATSIRPNTGELFF
J: TRBJ2-7; V: TRBV14; CDR3: CASSQVFGKPYEQYF